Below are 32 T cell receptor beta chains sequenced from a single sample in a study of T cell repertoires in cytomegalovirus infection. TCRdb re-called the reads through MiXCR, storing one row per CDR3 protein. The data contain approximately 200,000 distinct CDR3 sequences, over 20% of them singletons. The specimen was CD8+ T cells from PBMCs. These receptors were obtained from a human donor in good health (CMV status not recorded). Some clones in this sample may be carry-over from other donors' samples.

The CDR3 protein is CASSDTATESYGYTF. CDR3 DNA sequence: TGTGCCAGCAGCGATACCGCGACAGAGAGCTATGGCTACACCTTC. The chain combines TRBV7-9 with TRBJ1-2; a weak D match, TRBD1 (5 bases). CDR3 size: 15 residues. Between the trimmed V and J ends, which lost 5 bases and 4 bases, there was a span of 17 bases. The germline V gene encodes CDR1 SEHNR and CDR2 FQNEAQ (reference sequence).

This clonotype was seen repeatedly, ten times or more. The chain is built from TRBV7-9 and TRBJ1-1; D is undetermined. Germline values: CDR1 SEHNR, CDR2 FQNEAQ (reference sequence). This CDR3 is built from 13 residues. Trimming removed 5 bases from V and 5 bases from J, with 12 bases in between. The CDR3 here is CASSIGPRTEAFF. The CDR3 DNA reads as TGTGCCAGCAGCATAGGACCACGGACTGAAGCTTTCTTT.

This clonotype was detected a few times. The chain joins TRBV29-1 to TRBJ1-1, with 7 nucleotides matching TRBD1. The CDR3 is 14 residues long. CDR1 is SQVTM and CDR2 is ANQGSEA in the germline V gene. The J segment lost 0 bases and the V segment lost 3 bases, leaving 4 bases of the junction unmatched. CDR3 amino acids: CSVDRDSLNTEAFF. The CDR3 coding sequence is TGCAGCGTTGACCGGGACAGCTTGAACACTGAAGCTTTCTTT. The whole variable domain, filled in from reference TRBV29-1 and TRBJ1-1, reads SAVISQKPSRDICQRGTSLTIQCQVDSQVTMMFWYRQQPGQSLTLIATANQGSEATYESGFVIDKFPISRPNLTFSTLTVSNMSPEDSSIYLCSVDRDSLNTEAFFGQGTRLTVV.

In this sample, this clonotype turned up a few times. For the CDR3, the DNA is TGTGCCAGCAGTTTAGAGGGGTTTAGCACAGATACGCAGTATTTT. Its protein product is CASSLEGFSTDTQYF. The chain employs TRBV28 and TRBJ2-3, with D perhaps given as TRBD1 or TRBD2 (5 bases each). Trimming stripped 2 bases from V and 0 bases from J, with 9 bases between. The germline CDR1 and CDR2 sequences are MDHEN and SYDVKM. CDR3 length: 15 amino acids.

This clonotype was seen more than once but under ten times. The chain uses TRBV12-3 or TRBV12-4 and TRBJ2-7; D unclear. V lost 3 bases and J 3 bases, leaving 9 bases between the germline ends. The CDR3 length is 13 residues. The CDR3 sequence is CASSFGRNYEQYF. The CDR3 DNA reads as TGTGCCAGCAGTTTCGGGCGAAACTACGAGCAGTACTTC.

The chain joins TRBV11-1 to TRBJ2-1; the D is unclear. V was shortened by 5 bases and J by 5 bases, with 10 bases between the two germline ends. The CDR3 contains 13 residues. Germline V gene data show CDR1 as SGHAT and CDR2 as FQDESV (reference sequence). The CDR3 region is CASSEDPDNEQFF. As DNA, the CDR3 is TGTGCCAGCAGCGAGGACCCCGACAATGAGCAGTTCTTC.

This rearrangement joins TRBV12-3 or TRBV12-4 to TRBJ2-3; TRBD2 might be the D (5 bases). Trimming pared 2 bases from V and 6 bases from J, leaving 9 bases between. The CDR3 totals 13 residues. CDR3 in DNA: TGTGCCAGCAGTTTAACGACTACTGATACGCAGTATTTT. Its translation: CASSLTTTDTQYF.

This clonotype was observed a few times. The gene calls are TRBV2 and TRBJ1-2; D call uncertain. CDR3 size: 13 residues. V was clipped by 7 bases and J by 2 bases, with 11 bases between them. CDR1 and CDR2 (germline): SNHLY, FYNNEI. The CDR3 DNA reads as TGTGCCAGCACCAAGACGGAGAACTATGGCTACACCTTC. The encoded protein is CASTKTENYGYTF.

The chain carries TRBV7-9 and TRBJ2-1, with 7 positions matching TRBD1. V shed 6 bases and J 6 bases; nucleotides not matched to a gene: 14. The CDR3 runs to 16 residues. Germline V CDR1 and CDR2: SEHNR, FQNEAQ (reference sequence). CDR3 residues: CASRSGRAQGFNEQFF. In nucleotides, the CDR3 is TGTGCCAGCAGATCCGGAAGGGCACAGGGGTTCAATGAGCAGTTCTTC.

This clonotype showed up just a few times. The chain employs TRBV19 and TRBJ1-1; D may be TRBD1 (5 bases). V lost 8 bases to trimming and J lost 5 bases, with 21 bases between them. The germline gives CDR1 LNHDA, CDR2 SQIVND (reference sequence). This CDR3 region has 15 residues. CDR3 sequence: CASRPLGRDETEAFF. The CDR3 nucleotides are TGTGCCAGTCGACCGCTGGGCAGGGACGAGACTGAAGCTTTCTTT.

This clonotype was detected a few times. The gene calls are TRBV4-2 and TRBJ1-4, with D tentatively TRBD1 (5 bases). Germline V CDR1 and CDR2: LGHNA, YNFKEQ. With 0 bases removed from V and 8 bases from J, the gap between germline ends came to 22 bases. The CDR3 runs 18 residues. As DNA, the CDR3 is TGTGCCAGCAGCCAAGATCTAGTCGGGGGAGCTAATTACGAAAAACTGTTTTTT. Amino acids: CASSQDLVGGANYEKLFF.

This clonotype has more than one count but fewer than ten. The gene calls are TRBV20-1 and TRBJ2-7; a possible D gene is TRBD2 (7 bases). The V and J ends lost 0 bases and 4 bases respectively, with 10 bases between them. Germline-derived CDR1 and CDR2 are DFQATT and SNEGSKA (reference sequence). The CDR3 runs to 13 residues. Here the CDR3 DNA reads TGCAGTGCTAGAGATGCGGGGGCGTACGAGCAGTACTTC. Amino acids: CSARDAGAYEQYF.

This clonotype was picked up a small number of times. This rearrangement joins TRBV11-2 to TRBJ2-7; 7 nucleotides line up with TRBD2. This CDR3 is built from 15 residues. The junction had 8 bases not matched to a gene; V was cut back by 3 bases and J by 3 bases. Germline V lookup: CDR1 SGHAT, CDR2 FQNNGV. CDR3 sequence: CASSFGPAGNYEQYF. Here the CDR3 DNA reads TGTGCCAGCAGCTTCGGTCCAGCGGGAAACTACGAGCAGTACTTC.

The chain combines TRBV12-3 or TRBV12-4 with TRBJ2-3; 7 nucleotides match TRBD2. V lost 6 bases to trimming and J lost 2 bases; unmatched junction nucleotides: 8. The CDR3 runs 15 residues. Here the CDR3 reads CASSSGTKFTDTQYF. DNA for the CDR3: TGTGCCAGCAGCTCCGGGACTAAGTTCACAGATACGCAGTATTTT.

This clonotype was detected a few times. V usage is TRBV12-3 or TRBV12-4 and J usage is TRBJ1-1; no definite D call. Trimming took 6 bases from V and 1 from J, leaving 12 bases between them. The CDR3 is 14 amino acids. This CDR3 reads CASSYNLGNTEAFF. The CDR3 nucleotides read TGTGCCAGCAGCTACAATCTAGGGAACACTGAAGCTTTCTTT.

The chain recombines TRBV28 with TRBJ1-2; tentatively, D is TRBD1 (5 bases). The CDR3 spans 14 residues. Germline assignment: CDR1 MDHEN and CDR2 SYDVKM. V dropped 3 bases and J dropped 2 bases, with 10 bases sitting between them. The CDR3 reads CASSFEGVNYGYTF. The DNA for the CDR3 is TGTGCCAGCAGTTTCGAAGGGGTGAACTATGGCTACACCTTC.

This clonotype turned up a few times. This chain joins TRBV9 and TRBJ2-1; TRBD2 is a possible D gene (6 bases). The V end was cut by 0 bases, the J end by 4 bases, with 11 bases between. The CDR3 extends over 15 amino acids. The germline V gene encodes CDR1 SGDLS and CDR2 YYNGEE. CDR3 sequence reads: CASSVDLGGYNEQFF. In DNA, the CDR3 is TGTGCCAGCAGCGTAGATCTGGGGGGATACAATGAGCAGTTCTTC.

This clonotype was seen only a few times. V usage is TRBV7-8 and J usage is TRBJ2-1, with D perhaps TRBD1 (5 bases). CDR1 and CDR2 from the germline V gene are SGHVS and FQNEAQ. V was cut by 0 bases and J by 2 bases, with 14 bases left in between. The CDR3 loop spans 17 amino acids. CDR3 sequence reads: CASSLASLGQPYNEQFF. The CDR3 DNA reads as TGTGCCAGCAGCTTAGCGAGTTTGGGGCAGCCCTACAATGAGCAGTTCTTC.

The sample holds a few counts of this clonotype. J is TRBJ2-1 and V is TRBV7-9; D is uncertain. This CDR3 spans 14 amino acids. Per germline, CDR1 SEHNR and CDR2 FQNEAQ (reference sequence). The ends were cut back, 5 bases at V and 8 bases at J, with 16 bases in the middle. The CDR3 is CASSLTFLRYEQFF. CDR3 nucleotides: TGTGCCAGCAGCCTAACCTTCCTTCGGTATGAGCAGTTCTTC.

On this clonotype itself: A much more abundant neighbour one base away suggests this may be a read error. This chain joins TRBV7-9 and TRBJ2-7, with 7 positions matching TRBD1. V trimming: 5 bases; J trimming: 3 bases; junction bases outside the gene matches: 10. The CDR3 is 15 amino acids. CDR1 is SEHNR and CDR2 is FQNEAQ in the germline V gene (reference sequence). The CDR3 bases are TGTGCCAGCAGCGACACCGAGACAGGGCACTACGAGCAGTACTTC. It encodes CASSDTETGHYEQYF.

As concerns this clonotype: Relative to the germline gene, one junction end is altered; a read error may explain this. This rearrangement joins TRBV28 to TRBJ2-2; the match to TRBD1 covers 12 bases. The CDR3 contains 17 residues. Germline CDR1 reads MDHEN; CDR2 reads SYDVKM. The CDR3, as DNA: TGTGCCAGCAGTTTGGGGACAGGGGGCTCGCCGGCCGGGGATCTGTTTTTT. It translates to CASSLGTGGSPAGDLFF.

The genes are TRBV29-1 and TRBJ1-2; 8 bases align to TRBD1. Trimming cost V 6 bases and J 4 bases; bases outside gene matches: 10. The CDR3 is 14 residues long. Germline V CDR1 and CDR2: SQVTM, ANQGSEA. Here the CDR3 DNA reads TGCAGCGTCCCTTTCACCGGGACAGGCTATGGCTACACCTTC. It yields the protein CSVPFTGTGYGYTF.

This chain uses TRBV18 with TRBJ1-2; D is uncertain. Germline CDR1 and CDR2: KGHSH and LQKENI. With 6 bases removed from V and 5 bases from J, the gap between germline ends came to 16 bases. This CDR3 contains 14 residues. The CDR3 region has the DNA TGTGCCAGCTCGTCGACATCTTACCCATATGGCTACACCTTC. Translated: CASSSTSYPYGYTF.

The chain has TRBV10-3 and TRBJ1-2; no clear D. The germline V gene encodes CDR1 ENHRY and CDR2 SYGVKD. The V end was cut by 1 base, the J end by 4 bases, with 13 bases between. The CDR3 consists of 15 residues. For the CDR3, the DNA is TGTGCCATCAGTGAGTACGCGCGAACAATCTATGGCTACACCTTC. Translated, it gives CAISEYARTIYGYTF.

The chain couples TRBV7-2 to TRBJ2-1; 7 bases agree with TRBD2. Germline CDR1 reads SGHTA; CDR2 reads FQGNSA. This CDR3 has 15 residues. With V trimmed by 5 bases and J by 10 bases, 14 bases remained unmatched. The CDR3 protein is CASSLGSGADWEQFF. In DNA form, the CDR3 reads TGTGCCAGCAGCCTGGGCAGCGGGGCCGACTGGGAGCAGTTCTTC.

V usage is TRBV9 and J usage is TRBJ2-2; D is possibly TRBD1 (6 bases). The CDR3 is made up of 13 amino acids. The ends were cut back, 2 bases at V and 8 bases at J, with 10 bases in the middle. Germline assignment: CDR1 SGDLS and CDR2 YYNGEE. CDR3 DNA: TGTGCCAGCAGCGTTGGGGGCCTGGGGGAGCTGTTTTTT. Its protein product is CASSVGGLGELFF. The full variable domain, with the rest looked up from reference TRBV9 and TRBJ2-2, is DSGVTQTPKHLITATGQRVTLRCSPRSGDLSVYWYQQSLDQGLQFLIQYYNGEERAKGNILERFSAQQFPDLHSELNLSSLELGDSALYFCASSVGGLGELFFGEGSRLTVL.

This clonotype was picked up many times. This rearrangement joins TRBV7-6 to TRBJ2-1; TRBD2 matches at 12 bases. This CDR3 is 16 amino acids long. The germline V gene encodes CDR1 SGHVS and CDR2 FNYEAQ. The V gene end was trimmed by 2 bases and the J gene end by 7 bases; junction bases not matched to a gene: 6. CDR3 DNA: TGTGCCAGCAGCTTACCTAGCGGGGGGGTCTTTAATGAGCAGTTCTTC. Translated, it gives CASSLPSGGVFNEQFF. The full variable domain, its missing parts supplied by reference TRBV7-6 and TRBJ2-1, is GAGVSQSPRYKVTKRGQDVALRCDPISGHVSLYWYRQALGQGPEFLTYFNYEAQQDKSGLPNDRFSAERPEGSISTLTIQRTEQRDSAMYRCASSLPSGGVFNEQFFGPGTRLTVL.

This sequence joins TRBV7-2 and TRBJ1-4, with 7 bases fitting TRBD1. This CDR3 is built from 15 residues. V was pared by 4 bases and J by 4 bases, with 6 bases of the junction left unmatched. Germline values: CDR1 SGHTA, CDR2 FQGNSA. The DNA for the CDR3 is TGTGCCAGCAGCTGGCGGGGGACAGTTAATGAAAAACTGTTTTTT. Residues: CASSWRGTVNEKLFF.

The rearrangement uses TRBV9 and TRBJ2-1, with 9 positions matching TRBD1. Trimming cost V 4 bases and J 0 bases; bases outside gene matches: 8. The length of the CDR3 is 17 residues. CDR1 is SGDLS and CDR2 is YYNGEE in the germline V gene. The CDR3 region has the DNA TGTGCCAGCAGCACCTCCGGGACAGGGACCTCCTACAATGAGCAGTTCTTC. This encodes CASSTSGTGTSYNEQFF.

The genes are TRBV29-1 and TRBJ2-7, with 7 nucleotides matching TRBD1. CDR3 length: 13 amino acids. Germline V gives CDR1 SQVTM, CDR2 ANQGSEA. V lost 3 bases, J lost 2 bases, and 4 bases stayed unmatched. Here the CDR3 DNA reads TGCAGCGTTGAGGTAGACAGGGCCTACGAGCAGTACTTC. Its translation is CSVEVDRAYEQYF.

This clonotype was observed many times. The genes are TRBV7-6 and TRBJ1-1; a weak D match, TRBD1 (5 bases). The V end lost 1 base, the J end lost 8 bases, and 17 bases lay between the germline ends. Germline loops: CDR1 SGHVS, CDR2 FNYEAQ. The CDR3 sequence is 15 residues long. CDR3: CASSLVVLGTQEAFF. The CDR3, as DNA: TGTGCCAGCAGCTTAGTAGTATTGGGGACTCAGGAAGCTTTCTTT.

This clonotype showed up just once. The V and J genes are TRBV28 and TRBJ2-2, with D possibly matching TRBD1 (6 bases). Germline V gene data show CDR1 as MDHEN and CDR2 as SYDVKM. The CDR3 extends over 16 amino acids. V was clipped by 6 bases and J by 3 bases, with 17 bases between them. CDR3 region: CASRTYRVGDTGELFF. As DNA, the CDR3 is TGTGCCAGCAGAACTTACAGGGTAGGCGACACCGGGGAGCTGTTTTTT.